What follows are 25 T cell receptor beta chains derived from one specimen sequenced in a study of beta chain features in type 1 diabetes. Sequencing targeted expressed TCRB transcripts, as all isolated RNA had been reverse transcribed. Assay used: immunoSEQ multiplex PCR; TCRdb lists only in-frame clones, some missing. The sample holds 350,000 to 450,000 clones, about 15% seen once. The sample comprised naive CD4+ T cells from blood. Receptors were obtained from a man aged 30 to 39 in good health.

The J gene is TRBJ2-3, the V gene TRBV11-3; D is ambiguous. Germline V CDR1 and CDR2: SGHNT, YENEEA. V was cut by 8 bases and J by 0 bases, with 18 bases left in between. The CDR3 loop spans 16 amino acids. The CDR3, as DNA: TGTGCCAGCCGGCCGATGGGCCGGGCTAGCACAGATACGCAGTATTTT. It codes for CASRPMGRASTDTQYF.

The chain is built from TRBV18 and TRBJ2-3, with 8 bases lining up with TRBD2. This CDR3 spans 16 amino acids. Germline trimming cut 3 bases from V and 2 bases from J; bases unmatched to any gene: 7. Germline V gene data show CDR1 as KGHSH and CDR2 as LQKENI. This CDR3 reads CASSPLSGGATDTQYF. The DNA of the CDR3 is TGTGCCAGCTCACCCCTTTCCGGGGGGGCCACAGATACGCAGTATTTT.

This clone was counted only a few times. This rearrangement joins TRBV30 to TRBJ1-2; tentatively, D is TRBD1 (5 bases). The V gene's germline CDR1 is GTSNPN and CDR2 SVGIG (reference sequence). V lost 4 bases and J lost 8, with 23 bases in between. The CDR3 has 15 amino acids. The CDR3 spells CAWTLTSAGSPGYTF. The DNA for the CDR3 is TGTGCCTGGACCCTAACCTCGGCAGGGTCGCCGGGCTACACCTTC.

This clone has a handful of counts. The chain is built from TRBV30 and TRBJ2-5; the D is unclear. The CDR3 covers 13 residues. CDR1 is GTSNPN, CDR2 SVGIG, per germline (reference sequence). The V end was cut by 0 bases, the J end by 2 bases, with 7 bases between. The CDR3 nucleotides are TGTGCCTGGAGTGTAACCTTTCAAGAGACCCAGTACTTC. This sequence encodes CAWSVTFQETQYF.

The chain has TRBV4-3 and TRBJ1-1; TRBD1 matches at 7 bases. With V trimmed by 4 bases and J by 10 bases, 12 bases remained unmatched. CDR1 and CDR2 from the germline V gene are LGHNA and YSLEER. The CDR3 covers 14 residues. The CDR3 reads CASSRQADRDGAFF. In DNA form, the CDR3 reads TGCGCCAGCAGCCGCCAAGCCGACAGGGATGGAGCTTTCTTT.

This clone was counted between two and nine times. The V and J genes are TRBV7-2 and TRBJ2-5, with TRBD1 matching 7 bases. Per germline, CDR1 SGHTA and CDR2 FQGNSA. Trimming at V came to 10 bases and at J to 5 bases, leaving 10 bases not matched to a gene. CDR3 length equals 13 residues. CDR3 in DNA: TGTGCCACCACGGGACAGTCCATTGAGACCCAGTACTTC. Translation: CATTGQSIETQYF.

This clone came up a few times. V and J are TRBV4-2 and TRBJ2-1; 7 bases are a match to TRBD2. J was trimmed by 3 bases and V by 2 bases; bases with no gene match: 1. The CDR3 totals 14 residues. Germline CDR1 LGHNA, CDR2 YNFKEQ. The CDR3 loop is CASSQWGGYNEQFF. The CDR3 nucleotides read TGTGCCAGCAGCCAATGGGGGGGCTACAATGAGCAGTTCTTC.

This clone was seen a handful of times. The sample holds other DNA sequences that translate to the same CDR3. The chain recombines TRBV7-3 with TRBJ2-3; the D call may be TRBD1 or TRBD2 (5 bases each). The CDR3 is 14 amino acids. Germline CDR1 SGHTA, CDR2 FQGTGA. The V and J ends lost 0 bases and 1 base respectively, with 5 bases between them. The CDR3 spells CASSLTGGTDTQYF. For the CDR3, the DNA is TGTGCCAGCAGCTTAACGGGGGGCACAGATACGCAGTATTTT.

This clone was recorded a few times. The rearrangement joins TRBV27 to TRBJ2-7; 8 bases match TRBD1. V lost 7 bases, J lost 2 bases, and 10 bases stayed unmatched. This CDR3 comprises 15 residues. Germline V gene sequence: CDR1 MNHEY, CDR2 SMNVEV (reference sequence). For the CDR3, the DNA is TGTGCCAGCACCCCGGACAGGGATTCAACCTACGAGCAGTACGTC. It is translated as CASTPDRDSTYEQYV.

This clone was counted between two and nine times. Being one base from a much bigger clone, this may be a read error. The V gene is TRBV5-4, the J gene TRBJ2-5, with unresolved D. This CDR3 is 11 amino acids long. V was pared by 4 bases and J by 2 bases, with 3 bases between. Germline V gene lookup returns CDR1 SGHNT and CDR2 YYREEE (reference sequence). CDR3 region: CASSQQETQYF. The CDR3 DNA is TGTGCCAGCAGCCAACAAGAGACCCAGTACTTC. Together with reference TRBV5-4 and TRBJ2-5, the CDR3 gives the full variable domain: ETGVTQSPTHLIKTRGQQVTLRCSSQSGHNTVSWYQQALGQGPQFIFQYYREEENGRGNFPPRFSGLQFPNYSSELNVNALELDDSALYLCASSQQETQYFGPGTRLLVL.

The CDR3 is CASSPNGRIPHEQYF. The DNA of the CDR3 is TGTGCCAGCAGCCCGAATGGTAGAATACCTCACGAGCAGTACTTC. V and J are TRBV14 and TRBJ2-7; D is unresolved. V shed 4 bases and J shed 5 bases, with 18 bases lying between them. This CDR3 is 15 amino acids long. Germline V gives CDR1 SGHDN, CDR2 FVKESK.

This clone showed up just a few times. The chain uses TRBV28 and TRBJ2-2; D is possibly TRBD2 (6 bases). Germline V CDR1 and CDR2: MDHEN, SYDVKM. This CDR3 contains 13 residues. V shed 7 bases and J shed 4 bases, with 10 bases lying between them. The CDR3 spells CASTGLPTGELFF. The CDR3 DNA follows: TGTGCCAGCACGGGACTCCCCACCGGGGAGCTGTTTTTT. Variable domain in full (rest from reference TRBV28 and TRBJ2-2): DVKVTQSSRYLVKRTGEKVFLECVQDMDHENMFWYRQDPGLGLRLIYFSYDVKMKEKGDIPEGYSVSREKKERFSLILESASTNQTSMYLCASTGLPTGELFFGEGSRLTVL.

The table lists this clone with a few counts. The V gene is TRBV5-1, the J gene TRBJ2-3, with D unclear. V was cut by 6 bases and J by 5 bases, with 13 bases left in between. Germline CDR1 and CDR2: SGHRS and YFSETQ. CDR3 size: 13 residues. The CDR3 sequence: CASTVQSGDTQYF. DNA of the CDR3: TGCGCCAGCACGGTGCAAAGTGGAGATACGCAGTATTTT.

CDR3 loop: CASSLVGGGRTDTQYF. In DNA, the CDR3 is TGTGCCAGCAGCTTAGTCGGCGGGGGCCGCACAGATACGCAGTATTTT. The V and J genes are TRBV7-2 and TRBJ2-3; TRBD2 might be the D (7 bases). V was trimmed by 1 base and J by 1 base, leaving 12 bases between them. The CDR3 totals 16 residues. Per germline, CDR1 SGHTA and CDR2 FQGNSA.

This chain connects TRBV5-1 to TRBJ2-3; D assignment may be TRBD1 or TRBD2 (5 bases each). The V and J ends lost 2 bases and 2 bases respectively, with 9 bases between them. CDR3 size: 14 residues. Germline values: CDR1 SGHRS, CDR2 YFSETQ. The CDR3 bases are TGCGCCAGCAGCTTCGGGGCGAACACAGATACGCAGTATTTT. Residues: CASSFGANTDTQYF.

The V and J genes are TRBV10-3 and TRBJ2-7; a possible D gene is TRBD1 (5 bases). This CDR3 is built from 14 residues. Germline CDR1 is ENHRY and CDR2 is SYGVKD. Trimming pared 3 bases from V and 4 bases from J, leaving 13 bases between. In DNA form, the CDR3 reads TGTGCCATCAGTGATCAGAAGGGGTATTACGAGCAGTACGTC. This translates into CAISDQKGYYEQYV.

J is TRBJ2-7 and V is TRBV23-1, with 7 bases aligning to TRBD1. TRBV23-1 has ORF status, its function being uncertain. V shed 0 bases, J shed 3 bases, and the junction held 11 bases outside the gene matches. This CDR3 region has 17 residues. The DNA for the CDR3 is TGCGCCAGCAGTCAATCGGCGGGCAGGGGGTTACACTACGAGCAGTACGTC. It translates to CASSQSAGRGLHYEQYV.

This clone was detected only a few times. The chain links TRBV19 to TRBJ2-5; TRBD1 matches at 9 bases. CDR1 and CDR2 from the germline V gene are LNHDA and SQIVND (reference sequence). This CDR3 is 14 amino acids long. V shed 7 bases, J shed 7 bases, and the junction held 10 bases outside the gene matches. DNA of the CDR3: TGTGCCAGTACGCCCGGACAGGGGCCCGGGACCCAGTACTTC. As protein: CASTPGQGPGTQYF.

This clone was observed a few times. The chain has TRBV7-9 and TRBJ2-7; 8 positions agree with TRBD1. V lost 4 bases to trimming and J lost 3 bases; unmatched junction nucleotides: 14. The germline CDR1 and CDR2 sequences are SEHNR and FQNEAQ (reference sequence). The CDR3 consists of 17 residues. CDR3 coding DNA: TGTGCCAGCAGCTCCGCCCAGGACAGGGTTACGGTCTACGAGCAGTACTTC. As protein: CASSSAQDRVTVYEQYF. The entire variable domain, with the rest obtained from reference TRBV7-9 and TRBJ2-7, is as follows: DTGVSQNPRHKITKRGQNVTFRCDPISEHNRLYWYRQTLGQGPEFLTYFQNEAQLEKSRLLSDRFSAERPKGSFSTLEIQRTEQGDSAMYLCASSSAQDRVTVYEQYFGPGTRLTVT.

Only a few counts were recorded for this clone. The chain uses TRBV29-1 and TRBJ1-2; D uncertain. Germline V gene sequence: CDR1 SQVTM, CDR2 ANQGSEA. V lost 6 bases, J lost 1 base, and 6 bases lay in between. The CDR3 totals 11 residues. The CDR3 spells CSVSINYGYTF. The CDR3 coding sequence is TGCAGCGTCTCCATTAACTATGGCTACACCTTC.

This clone was detected a few times. J is TRBJ2-1 and V is TRBV19; TRBD2 matches 11 bases. V shed 4 bases, J shed 0 bases, and the junction held 5 bases outside the gene matches. This CDR3 region has 17 residues. Germline loops: CDR1 LNHDA, CDR2 SQIVND (reference sequence). The CDR3 DNA sequence: TGTGCCAGTAGTACTGGACTAGCGGGTTACTCCTACAATGAGCAGTTCTTC. This codes for CASSTGLAGYSYNEQFF.

In this sample, this clone turned up a few times. This chain uses TRBV7-9 with TRBJ2-5; 11 nucleotides line up with TRBD2. The length of the CDR3 is 16 residues. The V gene end was trimmed by 7 bases and the J gene end by 2 bases; junction bases not matched to a gene: 9. Germline V lookup: CDR1 SEHNR, CDR2 FQNEAQ (reference sequence). For the CDR3, the DNA is TGTGCCAGCAACTGGCGCGGGACTAGCGGACAAGAGACCCAGTACTTC. It translates to CASNWRGTSGQETQYF. The full variable domain, completed using reference TRBV7-9 and TRBJ2-5, is DTGVSQNPRHKITKRGQNVTFRCDPISEHNRLYWYRQTLGQGPEFLTYFQNEAQLEKSRLLSDRFSAERPKGSFSTLEIQRTEQGDSAMYLCASNWRGTSGQETQYFGPGTRLLVL.

This rearrangement joins TRBV11-2 to TRBJ2-5, with 10 bases matching TRBD1. CDR3 size: 15 residues. The germline CDR1 and CDR2 sequences are SGHAT and FQNNGV. V was clipped by 1 base and J by 4 bases; unmatched bases: 3. The CDR3 loop reads CASSLVGTGAETQYF. The CDR3 nucleotides are TGTGCCAGCAGCTTAGTCGGGACAGGGGCAGAGACCCAGTACTTC.

This chain links TRBV6-6 with TRBJ2-4; no clear D gene. V was trimmed by 6 bases and J by 4 bases, leaving 4 bases between them. Germline V gene lookup returns CDR1 MNHNY and CDR2 SVGAGI (reference sequence). This CDR3 has 11 residues. The CDR3 DNA follows: TGTGCCAGCAGGAGGAAAAACATTCAGTACTTC. It translates to CASRRKNIQYF.

CDR3 amino acids: CSVGWASPTGELFF. CDR3 DNA sequence: TGCAGCGTTGGCTGGGCCAGCCCCACCGGGGAGCTGTTTTTT. The chain employs TRBV29-1 and TRBJ2-2; D ambiguous. The V and J ends lost 4 bases and 4 bases respectively, with 13 bases between them. In germline, CDR1 is SQVTM, CDR2 ANQGSEA. The CDR3 loop spans 14 amino acids.